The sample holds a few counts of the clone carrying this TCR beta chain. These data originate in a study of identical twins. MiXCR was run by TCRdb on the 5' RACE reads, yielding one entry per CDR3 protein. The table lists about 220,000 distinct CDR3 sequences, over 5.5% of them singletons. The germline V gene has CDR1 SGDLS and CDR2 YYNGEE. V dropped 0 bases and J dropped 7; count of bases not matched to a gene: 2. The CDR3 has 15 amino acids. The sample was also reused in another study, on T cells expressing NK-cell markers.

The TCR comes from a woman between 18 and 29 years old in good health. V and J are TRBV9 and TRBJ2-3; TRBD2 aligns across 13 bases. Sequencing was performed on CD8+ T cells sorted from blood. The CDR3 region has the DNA TGTGCCAGCAGCGTAGGGACTAGCGGGAGTTATACGCAGTATTTT. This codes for CASSVGTSGSYTQYF.